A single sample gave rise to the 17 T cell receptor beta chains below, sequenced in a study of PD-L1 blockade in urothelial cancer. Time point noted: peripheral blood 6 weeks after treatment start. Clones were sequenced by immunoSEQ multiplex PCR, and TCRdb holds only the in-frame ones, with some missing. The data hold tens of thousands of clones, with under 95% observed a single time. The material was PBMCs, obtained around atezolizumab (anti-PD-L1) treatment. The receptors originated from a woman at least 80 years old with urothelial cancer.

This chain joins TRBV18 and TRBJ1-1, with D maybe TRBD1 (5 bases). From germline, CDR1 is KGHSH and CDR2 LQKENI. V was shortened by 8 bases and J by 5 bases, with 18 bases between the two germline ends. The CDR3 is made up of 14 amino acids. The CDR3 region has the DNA TGTGCCAGCCTCAAGCGGGGAGAGGGGACTGAAGCTTTCTTT. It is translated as CASLKRGEGTEAFF.

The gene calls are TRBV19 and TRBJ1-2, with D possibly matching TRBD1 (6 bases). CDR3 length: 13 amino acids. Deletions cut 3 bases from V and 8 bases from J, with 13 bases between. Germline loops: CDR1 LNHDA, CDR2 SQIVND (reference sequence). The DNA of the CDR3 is TGTGCCAGTAGTATTCTGGGGGCGTGGGGCTACACCTTC. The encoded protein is CASSILGAWGYTF.

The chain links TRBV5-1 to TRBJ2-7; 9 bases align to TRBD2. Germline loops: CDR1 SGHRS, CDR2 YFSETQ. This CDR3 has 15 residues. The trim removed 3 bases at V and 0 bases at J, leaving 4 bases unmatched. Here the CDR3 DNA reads TGCGCCAGCAGCTCTGTTAGCGGGGGCTCCTACGAGCAGTACTTC. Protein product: CASSSVSGGSYEQYF.

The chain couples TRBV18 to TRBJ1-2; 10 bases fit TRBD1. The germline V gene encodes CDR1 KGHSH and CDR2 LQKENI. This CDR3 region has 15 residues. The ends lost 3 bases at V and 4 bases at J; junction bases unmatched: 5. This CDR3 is CASSPRDRGGYGYTF. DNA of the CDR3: TGTGCCAGCTCACCTCGGGACAGGGGAGGCTATGGCTACACCTTC.

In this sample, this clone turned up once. The CDR3, as DNA: TGTGCCAGCAGTTTATTTAGTGGGACAATTGACACTGAAGCTTTCTTT. This translates into CASSLFSGTIDTEAFF. V gene TRBV28 combines with J gene TRBJ1-1; D might be TRBD1 (6 bases). This CDR3 is built from 16 residues. Deletions cut 1 base from V and 3 bases from J, with 15 bases between. Per germline, CDR1 MDHEN and CDR2 SYDVKM.

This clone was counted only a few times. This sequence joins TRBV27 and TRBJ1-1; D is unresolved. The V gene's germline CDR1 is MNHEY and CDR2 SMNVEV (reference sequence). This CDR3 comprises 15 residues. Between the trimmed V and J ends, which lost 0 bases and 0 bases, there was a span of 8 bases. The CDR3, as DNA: TGTGCCAGCAGTTTATCGTCACTGATGAACACTGAAGCTTTCTTT. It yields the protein CASSLSSLMNTEAFF.

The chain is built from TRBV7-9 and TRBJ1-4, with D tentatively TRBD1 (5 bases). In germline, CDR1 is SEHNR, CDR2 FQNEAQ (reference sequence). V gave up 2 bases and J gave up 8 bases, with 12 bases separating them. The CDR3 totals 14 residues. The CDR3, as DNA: TGTGCCAGCAGCTTATTAGGGGATAAGGAAAAACTGTTTTTT. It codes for CASSLLGDKEKLFF. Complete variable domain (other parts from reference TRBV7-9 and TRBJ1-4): DTGVSQNPRHKITKRGQNVTFRCDPISEHNRLYWYRQTLGQGPEFLTYFQNEAQLEKSRLLSDRFSAERPKGSFSTLEIQRTEQGDSAMYLCASSLLGDKEKLFFGSGTQLSVL.

The CDR3 protein is CASSTDRGLHGYTF. The DNA of the CDR3 is TGTGCCAGCAGTACGGACAGGGGGCTCCATGGCTACACCTTC. The chain carries TRBV28 and TRBJ1-2; TRBD1 matches 11 bases. V was clipped by 5 bases and J by 6 bases; unmatched bases: 5. Germline CDR1 MDHEN, CDR2 SYDVKM. The CDR3 length is 14 residues.

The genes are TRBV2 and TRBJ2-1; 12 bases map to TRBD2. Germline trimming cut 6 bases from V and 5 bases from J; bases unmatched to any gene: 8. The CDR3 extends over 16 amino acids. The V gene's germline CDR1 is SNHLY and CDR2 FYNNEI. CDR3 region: CASRDTSGRFNNEQFF. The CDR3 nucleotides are TGTGCCAGCAGGGATACTAGCGGGAGGTTTAACAATGAGCAGTTCTTC.

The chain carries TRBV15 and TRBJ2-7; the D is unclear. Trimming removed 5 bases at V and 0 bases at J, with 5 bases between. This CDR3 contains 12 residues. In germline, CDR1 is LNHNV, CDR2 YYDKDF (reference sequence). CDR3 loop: CATSSGSYEQYF. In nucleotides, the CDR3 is TGTGCCACCAGCTCCGGCTCCTACGAGCAGTACTTC.

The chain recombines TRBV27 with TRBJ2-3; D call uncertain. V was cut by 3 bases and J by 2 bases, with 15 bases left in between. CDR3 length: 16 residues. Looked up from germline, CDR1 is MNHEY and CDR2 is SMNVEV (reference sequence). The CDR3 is CASSFSPPLFTDTQYF. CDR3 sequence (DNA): TGTGCCAGCAGTTTTAGCCCCCCATTATTCACAGATACGCAGTATTTT.

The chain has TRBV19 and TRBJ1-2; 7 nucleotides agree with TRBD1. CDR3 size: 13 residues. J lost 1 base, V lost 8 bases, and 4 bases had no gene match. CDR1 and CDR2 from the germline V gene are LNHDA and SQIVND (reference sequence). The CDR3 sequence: CASSQGRNYGYTF. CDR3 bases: TGTGCCAGTTCACAGGGGCGTAACTATGGCTACACCTTC.

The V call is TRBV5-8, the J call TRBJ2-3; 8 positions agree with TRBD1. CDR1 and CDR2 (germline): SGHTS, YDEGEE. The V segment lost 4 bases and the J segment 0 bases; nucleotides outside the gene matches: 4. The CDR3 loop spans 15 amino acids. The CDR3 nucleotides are TGTGCCAGCAGCCAGGGGGCGGGGAGCACAGATACGCAGTATTTT. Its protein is CASSQGAGSTDTQYF. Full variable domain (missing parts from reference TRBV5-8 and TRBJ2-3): EAGVTQSPTHLIKTRGQQATLRCSPISGHTSVYWYQQALGLGLQFLLWYDEGEERNRGNFPPRFSGRQFPNYSSELNVNALELEDSALYLCASSQGAGSTDTQYFGPGTRLTVL.

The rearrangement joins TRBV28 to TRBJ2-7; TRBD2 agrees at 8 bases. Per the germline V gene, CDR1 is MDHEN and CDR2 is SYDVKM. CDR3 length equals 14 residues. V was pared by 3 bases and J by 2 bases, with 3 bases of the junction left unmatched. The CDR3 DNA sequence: TGTGCCAGCAGTTTTGGGGGACTAGCCTACGAGCAGTACTTC. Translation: CASSFGGLAYEQYF. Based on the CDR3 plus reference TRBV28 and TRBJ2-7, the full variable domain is DVKVTQSSRYLVKRTGEKVFLECVQDMDHENMFWYRQDPGLGLRLIYFSYDVKMKEKGDIPEGYSVSREKKERFSLILESASTNQTSMYLCASSFGGLAYEQYFGPGTRLTVT.

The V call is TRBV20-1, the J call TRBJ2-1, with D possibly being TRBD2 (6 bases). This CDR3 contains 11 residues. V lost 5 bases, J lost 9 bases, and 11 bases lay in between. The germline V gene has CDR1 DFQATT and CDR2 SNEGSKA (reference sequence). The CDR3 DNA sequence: TGCAGTGCTGGGCTGGGAGGTGAGCAGTTCTTC. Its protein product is CSAGLGGEQFF.

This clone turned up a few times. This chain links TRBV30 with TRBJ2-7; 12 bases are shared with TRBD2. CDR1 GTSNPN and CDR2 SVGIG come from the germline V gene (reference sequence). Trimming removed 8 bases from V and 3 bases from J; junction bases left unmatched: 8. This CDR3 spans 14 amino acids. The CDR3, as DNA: TGTGCCGCATCGCCGGGACTAGCGGGCTACGAGCAGTACTTC. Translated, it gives CAASPGLAGYEQYF.

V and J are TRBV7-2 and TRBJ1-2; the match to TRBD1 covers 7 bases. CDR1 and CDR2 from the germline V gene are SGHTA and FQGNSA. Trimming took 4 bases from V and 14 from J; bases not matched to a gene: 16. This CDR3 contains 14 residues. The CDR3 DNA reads TGTGCCAGCAGCTCAGCGTGGGGACAGACGGCTACTACCTTC. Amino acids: CASSSAWGQTATTF.